The 16 T cell receptor beta chains given below trace back to one sample, sequenced in a study of cytomegalovirus exposure and HLA in healthy donors. PCR amplification relied on 60 Vbeta primers (plus 13 Jbeta primers). The table came from immunoSEQ multiplex PCR; TCRdb's copy has only in-frame clones and leaves some out. This sample's table has around 210,000 clones. The sample taken for sequencing was PBMCs. These receptors all stem from a girl aged 2 to 9 in good health and CMV-seropositive.

The chain uses TRBV5-5 and TRBJ1-4; D not resolved. The CDR3 totals 14 residues. Trimming removed 2 bases from V and 4 bases from J, with 9 bases in between. Germline CDR1 reads SGHKS; CDR2 reads YYEKEE (reference sequence). CDR3 sequence reads: CASSFLAYNEKLFF. DNA for the CDR3: TGTGCCAGCAGCTTCTTAGCGTATAATGAAAAACTGTTTTTT.

The chain carries TRBV10-1 and TRBJ2-5; weak D call: TRBD2 (6 bases). With 5 bases removed from V and 0 bases from J, the gap between germline ends came to 13 bases. This CDR3 contains 15 residues. Germline V gene sequence: CDR1 WNHNN, CDR2 SYGVQD (reference sequence). The CDR3 bases are TGCGCCAGCAGTTCAGGTCGGGACTACCAAGAGACCCAGTACTTC. Amino acid sequence: CASSSGRDYQETQYF.

J is TRBJ2-7 and V is TRBV6-1; maybe TRBD1 (5 bases). The germline V gene encodes CDR1 MNHNS and CDR2 SASEGT. This CDR3 contains 13 residues. The germline V and J ends were trimmed by 0 bases and 6 bases, with 9 bases remaining between them. CDR3 sequence reads: CASSEAGPGEQYF. The CDR3 bases are TGTGCCAGCAGTGAAGCGGGGCCGGGCGAGCAGTACTTC.

The CDR3 bases are TGTGCCAGCAGAGGACAGGGGCAATCACCCCTCCACTTT. Encoded protein: CASRGQGQSPLHF. The chain recombines TRBV27 with TRBJ1-6; 9 positions match TRBD1. The CDR3 length is 13 residues. J gave up 10 bases and V 6 bases, and 4 bases lay outside the gene matches. Germline V gives CDR1 MNHEY, CDR2 SMNVEV (reference sequence).

The rearrangement joins TRBV28 to TRBJ1-5; D perhaps matches TRBD1 (6 bases). This CDR3 spans 13 amino acids. Per the germline V gene, CDR1 is MDHEN and CDR2 is SYDVKM. V was cut by 1 base and J by 7 bases, with 8 bases left in between. The CDR3 nucleotides are TGTGCCAGCAGTTTATTAGGGGGACAGCCCCAGCATTTT. It translates to CASSLLGGQPQHF.

This rearrangement joins TRBV6-6 to TRBJ2-7; 7 bases are shared with TRBD2. The V gene end was trimmed by 0 bases and the J gene end by 4 bases; junction bases not matched to a gene: 9. CDR3 size: 16 residues. Per the germline V gene, CDR1 is MNHNY and CDR2 is SVGAGI (reference sequence). The CDR3 nucleotides are TGTGCCAGCAGTTACTCCCGGGACGCCGGGAGGTACGAGCAGTACTTC. This sequence encodes CASSYSRDAGRYEQYF.

This chain joins TRBV19 and TRBJ2-1; no clear D. Trimming pared 4 bases from V and 7 bases from J, leaving 11 bases between. This CDR3 contains 13 residues. Germline V gene data show CDR1 as LNHDA and CDR2 as SQIVND (reference sequence). The CDR3 spells CASSSGDLNEQFF. The CDR3 DNA follows: TGTGCCAGTAGTAGTGGTGACTTGAATGAGCAGTTCTTC.

This chain joins TRBV20-1 and TRBJ2-1; D unresolved. The CDR3 runs 10 residues. Germline CDR1 is DFQATT and CDR2 is SNEGSKA (reference sequence). Trimming took 5 bases from V and 7 from J, leaving 6 bases between them. CDR3 DNA sequence: TGCAGTGCTCGGTCGAATGAGCAGTTCTTC. It specifies CSARSNEQFF.

This chain connects TRBV9 to TRBJ1-2; a weak D match, TRBD1 (6 bases). This CDR3 has 14 amino acids. CDR1 SGDLS and CDR2 YYNGEE come from the germline V gene. V was shortened by 3 bases and J by 2 bases, with 11 bases between the two germline ends. CDR3 in DNA: TGTGCCAGCAGCGGATACAGGGAGAACTATGGCTACACCTTC. Protein sequence: CASSGYRENYGYTF.

V gene TRBV5-4 combines with J gene TRBJ2-7, with a possible D match to TRBD2 (6 bases). Trimming took off 4 bases at V and 5 bases at J, with 16 bases between the two ends. Germline values: CDR1 SGHNT, CDR2 YYREEE (reference sequence). The CDR3 consists of 14 residues. The CDR3 nucleotides are TGTGCCAGCAGCAGCAGGGTGGGCGGGGACGAGCAGTACTTC. Translation gives CASSSRVGGDEQYF.

The chain uses TRBV30 and TRBJ1-1; a weak D match, TRBD1 (5 bases). This CDR3 is built from 12 residues. The germline V gene has CDR1 GTSNPN and CDR2 SVGIG (reference sequence). The V gene lost 8 bases and the J gene lost 4 bases, with 14 bases spanning the gap. The CDR3 nucleotides are TGTGCCGCGGACACCCCGGGCACTGAAGCTTTCTTT. Protein product: CAADTPGTEAFF.

About this clone itself: Mismatch with germline at one junction end may stem from a read error. Distinct nucleotide sequences in the sample also encode this CDR3. The rearrangement joins TRBV5-4 to TRBJ2-1; possibly TRBD2 for D (5 bases). Germline V gene data show CDR1 as SGHNT and CDR2 as YYREEE (reference sequence). The CDR3 runs to 13 residues. The CDR3 is CASSLKLDNEQFF. Here the CDR3 DNA reads TGTGCTAGCAGCTTGAAACTAGACAATGAGCAGTTCTTC.

This chain uses TRBV10-3 with TRBJ1-1, with D hard to call. Deletions cut 0 bases from V and 1 base from J, with 12 bases between. The CDR3 runs 16 residues. Germline V lookup: CDR1 ENHRY, CDR2 SYGVKD. As DNA, the CDR3 is TGTGCCATCAGTGAGTCCTCTCCCGGGAGGAACACTGAAGCTTTCTTT. Encoded protein: CAISESSPGRNTEAFF.

V and J are TRBV27 and TRBJ2-3; tentatively, D is TRBD1 (5 bases). The CDR3 length is 16 residues. Looked up from germline, CDR1 is MNHEY and CDR2 is SMNVEV (reference sequence). The V and J ends lost 2 bases and 2 bases respectively, with 14 bases between them. The chain's CDR3 is CASSLHTQGFTDTQYF. Here the CDR3 DNA reads TGTGCCAGCAGTTTACACACGCAGGGTTTCACAGATACGCAGTATTTT.

The chain is built from TRBV28 and TRBJ2-7; a possible D gene is TRBD2 (5 bases). The CDR3 loop spans 14 amino acids. The V gene lost 6 bases and the J gene lost 3 bases, with 15 bases spanning the gap. Per the germline V gene, CDR1 is MDHEN and CDR2 is SYDVKM. In DNA form, the CDR3 reads TGTGCCAGCAGGCCAGACTACGCGTACTACGAGCAGTACTTC. This encodes CASRPDYAYYEQYF.

The chain uses TRBV2 and TRBJ2-7; weak D call: TRBD2 (6 bases). In germline, CDR1 is SNHLY, CDR2 FYNNEI. The germline V and J ends were trimmed by 7 bases and 5 bases, with 12 bases remaining between them. CDR3 length: 12 amino acids. DNA for the CDR3: TGTGCCAGCACCGGGAGCCGAAACGAGCAGTACTTC. Its protein is CASTGSRNEQYF.